One T cell receptor (beta chain) is described in this entry. This specimen belongs to a study of T cell responses to AZD1222 COVID-19 vaccine. The length of the CDR3 is 15 residues. V lost 1 base and J 2 bases, leaving 11 bases between the germline ends. The germline gives CDR1 SGHAT, CDR2 FQNNGV. Sequencing was performed with immunoSEQ multiplex PCR; in TCRdb, only in-frame clones are kept and a portion is missing. The sample includes tens of thousands of clones, 85% to 90% of them seen just once. The TCR sequence derives from an adult who received the AZD1222 COVID-19 vaccine. This specimen was peripheral blood, taken 28 days after the second AZD1222 dose. This chain joins TRBV11-2 and TRBJ2-5, with D possibly TRBD2 on 6 matching bases. CDR3 protein: CASSLVRGRQETQYF. The CDR3 DNA is TGTGCCAGCAGCTTAGTACGGGGGAGGCAAGAGACCCAGTACTTC.